A selection of T cell receptor beta chains follows, all from one sample in a study of molecular identifiers for immune sequencing clone quantification. MiXCR, applied by TCRdb to the PCR reads, yields one record per CDR3 protein. There are more than 550,000 distinct CDR3 sequences in the sample; about 25% occur only once, and 0.6% to 0.9% lies in the top ten. What was sequenced was naive CD8+ T cells from blood, with Jurkat cell RNA spiked in. Every receptor here comes from a human donor in good health. Some libraries in this study had Jurkat cell RNA spiked in. CDR3s include the opening cysteine and the closing phenylalanine or tryptophan. Each record gives: clone size, V gene, D gene, J gene, CDR3 DNA, CDR3 protein. The D gene is left open where the match is weak. A clone size is listed for some rows: how often the clone was seen (once, few, many), or a class if it is expanded.

>.|TRBV29-1|.|TRBJ2-7
TGCAGCGTTGAAGATACAGGGAGCTACGAGCAGTACTTC
CSVEDTGSYEQYF
>.|TRBV28|.|TRBJ1-1
TGTGCCGGCAGCCTCAGGAACACTGAAGCTTTCTTT
CAGSLRNTEAFF
>.|TRBV9|TRBD1|TRBJ1-1
TGTGCCAGCAGCGGGACAGGGGCTGAAGCTGTCTTT
CASSGTGAEAVF
>.|TRBV20-1|.|TRBJ2-7
TGCAGTGCTAGAGATGTCCGGGCACTCTCCTACGAGCAGTACTTC
CSARDVRALSYEQYF
>few|TRBV4-1|.|TRBJ2-2
TGCGCCAGCAGCCAACAACGCTACAGGGACTGGGGGACCGGGGAGCTGTTTTTT
CASSQQRYRDWGTGELFF
>few|TRBV7-2|.|TRBJ2-1
TGTGCCAGCACCCAGGAGGGGCCCTACAATGAGCAGTTCTTC
CASTQEGPYNEQFF
>few|TRBV7-9|TRBD2|TRBJ2-1
TGTGCCAGCAGACCAGGACTAGCGGGAGAAAATGAGCAGTTCTTC
CASRPGLAGENEQFF
>.|TRBV30|.|TRBJ2-7
TGTGCCTGGAGTGTAGGGGTAGGCTACGAGCAGTACTTC
CAWSVGVGYEQYF
>.|TRBV7-2|.|TRBJ2-7
TGTGCCAGCAGCTTAGCTGACGGCGGATCCTACGAGCAGTACTTC
CASSLADGGSYEQYF
>many|TRBV11-2|TRBD2|TRBJ2-1
TGTGCCAGCAGCTTACTAGCGGGGGCCGGTAAGCTGAATGAGCAGTTCTTC
CASSLLAGAGKLNEQFF
>.|TRBV11-2|.|TRBJ2-1
TGTGCCAGCAGGGGTGTGAGGCGCGATGAGCAGATCTTC
CASRGVRRDEQIF
>few|TRBV4-1|.|TRBJ2-5
TGCGCCAGCAGCCAAGTAAGCAACCAAGAGTCCCAGTACTTC
CASSQVSNQESQYF
>few|TRBV9|.|TRBJ1-4
TGTGCCAGCAGCCCAGAGGGGGATTCGGGTGAAAAACTGTTTTTT
CASSPEGDSGEKLFF
>.|TRBV4-3|.|TRBJ2-2
TGCGCCAGCAGCCACGCACAGGGAGGCGGGGAGCTGTTTTTT
CASSHAQGGGELFF
>.|TRBV20-1|.|TRBJ2-7
TGCAGTGCTACCTCCGGGACTCGAAGCTCCTACGAGCAGTACTTC
CSATSGTRSSYEQYF
>many|TRBV7-6|TRBD2|TRBJ2-3
TGTGCCAGCAGGGTACTAGCGGGGGGCGGGATCCCCACAGATACGCAGTATTTT
CASRVLAGGGIPTDTQYF
>many|TRBV6-6|TRBD2|TRBJ2-5
TGTGCCAGCAGTTACTCGGCGGGGGGCTCCCAAGAGACCCAGTACTTC
CASSYSAGGSQETQYF
>many|TRBV27|TRBD2|TRBJ2-7
TGTGCCAGCAGTTTAGGAGCGGGGACCTACGAGCAGTACTTC
CASSLGAGTYEQYF
>.|TRBV9|.|TRBJ2-3
TGTGCCAGCAGCGTATATGCCGCGTCTAGCACAGATACGCAGTATTTT
CASSVYAASSTDTQYF
>many|TRBV4-3|.|TRBJ1-2
TGCGCCAGCAGCCAAGACAAGGGAGCGCTTAAGAATGGCTACACCTTC
CASSQDKGALKNGYTF
>many|TRBV4-1|.|TRBJ1-3
TGCGCCAGCAGCCAAGAGCACAGGTCTGGAAACACCATATATTTT
CASSQEHRSGNTIYF
>.|TRBV6-5|TRBD2|TRBJ2-1
TGTGCCAGCAGAATGATCGGGGCGGGGGGGTACTCCTACAATGAGCAGTTCTTC
CASRMIGAGGYSYNEQFF
>few|TRBV12-3/TRBV12-4|TRBD1|TRBJ1-1
TGTGCCAGCAGGGACAGGGGGCGCGGGACTGAAGCTTTCTTT
CASRDRGRGTEAFF
>once|TRBV7-2|.|TRBJ2-7
TGTGGCAGCAGCCCCCCGACCGATTACGGAGAGCAGTACTTC
CGSSPPTDYGEQYF
>few|TRBV12-3/TRBV12-4|.|TRBJ2-5
TGTGCCAGCAGTAGGGATCGCGGAGAGACCCAGTACTTC
CASSRDRGETQYF
>few|TRBV6-2/TRBV6-3|TRBD2|TRBJ2-1
TGTGCCAGCAGTTACTTAGCGGGGGGACCTAATGAGCAGTTCTTC
CASSYLAGGPNEQFF
>many|TRBV7-9|.|TRBJ2-3
TGTGCCAGCAGCCCACCTGTGGATACGCAGTATTTT
CASSPPVDTQYF
>few|TRBV16|.|TRBJ2-3
TGTGCCAGCAGCCAATCACAGCCAGATACGCAGTATTTT
CASSQSQPDTQYF
>many|TRBV6-6|.|TRBJ2-3
TGTGCCAGCAGTGACAGAGCGGACACTAGCACAGATACGCAGTATTTT
CASSDRADTSTDTQYF
>.|TRBV25-1|TRBD1|TRBJ2-7
TGTGCCAGCACTACGGAGGGACAGGGGCAACCCCGCGGCTACGAGCAGTACTTC
CASTTEGQGQPRGYEQYF
>few|TRBV10-3|.|TRBJ2-1
TGTGCCATCAGTGAGCCTGGTTACAATGAGCAGTTCTTC
CAISEPGYNEQFF
>.|TRBV20-1|.|TRBJ2-5
TGCAGTGCTAGAGAATCCATAGCTGACTCAATTCAAGAGACCCAGTACTTC
CSARESIADSIQETQYF
>.|TRBV6-2/TRBV6-3|.|TRBJ2-1
TGTGCCAGCAGTAAACGTACTGCCGACACCACCGAGCAGTTCTTC
CASSKRTADTTEQFF
>few|TRBV7-9|.|TRBJ2-1
TGTGCCAGCAGCCTCGGGGCCCCCAATGAGCAGTTCTTC
CASSLGAPNEQFF
>many|TRBV6-4|TRBD2|TRBJ2-1
TGTGCCAGCAGTGACACCTTACTAGCGGGAGAGCCGAGCTCCTACAATGAGCAGTTCTTC
CASSDTLLAGEPSSYNEQFF
>few|TRBV7-9|TRBD2|TRBJ2-7
TGTGCCAGCAGCTTAGGTACTCGGCTAGCGGGGGAGCAGTACTTC
CASSLGTRLAGEQYF
>many|TRBV7-9|.|TRBJ1-5
TGTGCCAGCAGCTTATCGGACATCGACAATCAGCCCCAGCATTTT
CASSLSDIDNQPQHF
>.|TRBV7-7|.|TRBJ2-2
TGTGCCAGCAGCTTAGCCGAGGGATCCGGGGAGCTGTTTTTT
CASSLAEGSGELFF
>.|TRBV5-6|.|TRBJ2-1
TGTGCCAGCAGCTCATACAGGGTATCATACAATGAGCAGTTCTTC
CASSSYRVSYNEQFF
>.|TRBV12-3/TRBV12-4|TRBD2|TRBJ2-7
TGTGCCAGCAGTCCTGGACTAGCGAACTGGGACGAGCAGTACTTC
CASSPGLANWDEQYF
>.|TRBV5-1|TRBD1|TRBJ1-1
TGCGCCAGCAGGGCGGACAGGGAAGAGAACACTGAAGCTTTCTTT
CASRADREENTEAFF
>few|TRBV24-1|TRBD1|TRBJ2-1
TGTGCTAACAACTTTTCAGGGGGATGGGTTCGGCAGTTCTTC
CANNFSGGWVRQFF
>many|TRBV12-3/TRBV12-4|.|TRBJ2-3
TGTGCCAGCAGTCGCGAGGGGAATACGCAGTATTTT
CASSREGNTQYF
>few|TRBV30|.|TRBJ2-6
TGTGCCTGGAGTGTAGAAATTGGGGCCAACGTCCTGACTTTC
CAWSVEIGANVLTF
>.|TRBV7-6|TRBD1|TRBJ1-1
TGTGCCAGCAGCTTAGTCGAGGGGGCAGAGAACACTGAAGCTTTCTTT
CASSLVEGAENTEAFF
>.|TRBV5-6|TRBD1|TRBJ2-5
TGTGCCAGCAGCCTCGGACAGGGTGGGCAAGAGACCCAGTACTTC
CASSLGQGGQETQYF
>.|TRBV19|TRBD2|TRBJ2-7
TGTGCCAGTAGTCTTACCAGGGCTGAGATGGGACTAGCGGATTACGAGCAGTACTTC
CASSLTRAEMGLADYEQYF
>.|TRBV5-6|.|TRBJ2-3
TGTGCCAGCAGCTTGGGGGTAGGTACAGGGAAAGCGGCAGATACGCAGTATTTT
CASSLGVGTGKAADTQYF
>many|TRBV4-1|TRBD1|TRBJ1-2
TGCGCCAGCAGTCGAGGACAGGTGGACAGGTCTTCGGGCTACACCTTC
CASSRGQVDRSSGYTF
>few|TRBV30|.|TRBJ2-7
TGTGCCTGGGGTATAAAGGGGATCGGACACGAGCAGTACTTC
CAWGIKGIGHEQYF
>.|TRBV6-5|.|TRBJ2-2
TGTGCCAGCAGCCACTCCCACACCGGGGAGCTGTTTTTT
CASSHSHTGELFF
>.|TRBV9|.|TRBJ1-1
TGTGCCAGCAGCGTTAGATCCTGGGACACTGAAGCTTTCTTT
CASSVRSWDTEAFF
>.|TRBV19|.|TRBJ1-1
TGTGCCAGTTCCTGGGGGAGTTTGAACACTGAAGCTTTCTTT
CASSWGSLNTEAFF